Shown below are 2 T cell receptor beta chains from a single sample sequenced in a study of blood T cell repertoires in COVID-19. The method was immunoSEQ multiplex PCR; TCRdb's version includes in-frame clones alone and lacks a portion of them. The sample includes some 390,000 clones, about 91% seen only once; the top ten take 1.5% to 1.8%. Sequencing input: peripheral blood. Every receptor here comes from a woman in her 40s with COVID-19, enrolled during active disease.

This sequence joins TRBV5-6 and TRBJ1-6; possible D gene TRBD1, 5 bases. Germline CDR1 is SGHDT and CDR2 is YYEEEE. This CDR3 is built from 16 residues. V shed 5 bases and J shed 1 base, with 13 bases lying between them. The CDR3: CASRVRSGSYNSPLHF. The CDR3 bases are TGTGCCAGCAGGGTGAGGTCAGGGTCCTATAATTCACCCCTCCACTTT.

The CDR3 here is CASSRQGWQPQHF. The CDR3 DNA sequence: TGTGCCAGTAGTCGACAGGGGTGGCAGCCCCAGCATTTT. The V gene is TRBV19, the J gene TRBJ1-5; TRBD1 matches at 8 bases. CDR3 length: 13 residues. Trimming took 5 bases from V and 7 from J; bases not matched to a gene: 4. Germline-derived CDR1 and CDR2 are LNHDA and SQIVND (reference sequence).